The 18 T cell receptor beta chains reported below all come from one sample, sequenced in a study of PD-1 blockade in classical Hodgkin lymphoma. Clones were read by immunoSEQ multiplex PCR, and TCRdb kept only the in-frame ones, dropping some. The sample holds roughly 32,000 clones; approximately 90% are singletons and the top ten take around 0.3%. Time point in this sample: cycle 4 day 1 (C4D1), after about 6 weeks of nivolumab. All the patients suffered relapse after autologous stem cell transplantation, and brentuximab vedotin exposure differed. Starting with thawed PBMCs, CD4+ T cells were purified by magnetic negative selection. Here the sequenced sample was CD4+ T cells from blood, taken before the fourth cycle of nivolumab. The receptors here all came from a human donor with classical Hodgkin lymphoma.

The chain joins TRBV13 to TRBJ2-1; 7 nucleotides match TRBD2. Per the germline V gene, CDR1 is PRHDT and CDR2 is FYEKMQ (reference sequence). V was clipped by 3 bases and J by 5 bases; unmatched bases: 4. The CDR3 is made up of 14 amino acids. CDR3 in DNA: TGTGCCAGCAGCTTTCGGACTAGAAACAATGAGCAGTTCTTC. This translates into CASSFRTRNNEQFF.

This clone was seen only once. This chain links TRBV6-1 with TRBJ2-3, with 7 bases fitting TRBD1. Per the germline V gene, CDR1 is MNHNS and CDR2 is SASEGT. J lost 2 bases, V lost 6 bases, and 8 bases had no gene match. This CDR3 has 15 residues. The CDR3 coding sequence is TGTGCCAGCAGAGCAAACAGGGGCAACACAGATACGCAGTATTTT. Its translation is CASRANRGNTDTQYF.

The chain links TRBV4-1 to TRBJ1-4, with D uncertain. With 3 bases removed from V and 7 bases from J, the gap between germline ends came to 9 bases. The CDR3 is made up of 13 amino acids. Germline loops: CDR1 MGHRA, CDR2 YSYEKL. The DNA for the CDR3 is TGCGCCAGCAGCCAGTGGGTAGGTGAAAAACTGTTTTTT. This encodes CASSQWVGEKLFF.

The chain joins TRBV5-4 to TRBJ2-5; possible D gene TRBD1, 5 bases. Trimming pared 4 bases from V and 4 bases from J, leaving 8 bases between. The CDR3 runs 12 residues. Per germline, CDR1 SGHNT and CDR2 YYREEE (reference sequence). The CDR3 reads CASSRGAETQYF. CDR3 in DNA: TGTGCCAGCAGCCGTGGGGCAGAGACCCAGTACTTC. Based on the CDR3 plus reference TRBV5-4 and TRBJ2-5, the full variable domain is ETGVTQSPTHLIKTRGQQVTLRCSSQSGHNTVSWYQQALGQGPQFIFQYYREEENGRGNFPPRFSGLQFPNYSSELNVNALELDDSALYLCASSRGAETQYFGPGTRLLVL.

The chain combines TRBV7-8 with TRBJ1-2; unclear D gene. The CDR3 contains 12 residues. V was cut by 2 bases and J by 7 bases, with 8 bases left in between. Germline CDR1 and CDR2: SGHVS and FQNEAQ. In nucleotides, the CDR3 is TGTGCCAGCAGCTTACAAAGGAGTGGCTACACCTTC. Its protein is CASSLQRSGYTF.

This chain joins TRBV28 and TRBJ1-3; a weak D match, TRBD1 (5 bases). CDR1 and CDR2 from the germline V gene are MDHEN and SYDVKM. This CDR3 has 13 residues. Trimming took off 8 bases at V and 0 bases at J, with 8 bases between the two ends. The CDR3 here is CASGGFSGNTIYF. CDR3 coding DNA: TGTGCCAGCGGGGGTTTCTCTGGAAACACCATATATTTT.

CDR3 nucleotides: TGTGCCAGCAGCCCAGCTCTAGGGAGCACAGATACGCAGTATTTT. It specifies CASSPALGSTDTQYF. The chain has TRBV7-9 and TRBJ2-3; D not resolved. CDR1 and CDR2 (germline): SEHNR, FQNEAQ (reference sequence). The CDR3 covers 15 residues. V was pared by 5 bases and J by 0 bases, with 12 bases between.

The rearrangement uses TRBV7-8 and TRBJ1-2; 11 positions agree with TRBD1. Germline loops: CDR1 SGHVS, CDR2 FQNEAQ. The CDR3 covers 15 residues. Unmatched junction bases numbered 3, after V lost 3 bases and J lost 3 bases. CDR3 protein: CASSFLGQGDYGYTF. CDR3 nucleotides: TGTGCCAGCAGCTTCCTGGGACAGGGGGACTATGGCTACACCTTC.

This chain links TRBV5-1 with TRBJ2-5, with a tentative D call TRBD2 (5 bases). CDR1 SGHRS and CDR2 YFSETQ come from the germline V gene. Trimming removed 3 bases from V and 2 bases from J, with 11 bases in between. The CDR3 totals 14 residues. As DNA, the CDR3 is TGCGCCAGCAGCTCAACGGGATTTCAAGAGACCCAGTACTTC. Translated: CASSSTGFQETQYF.

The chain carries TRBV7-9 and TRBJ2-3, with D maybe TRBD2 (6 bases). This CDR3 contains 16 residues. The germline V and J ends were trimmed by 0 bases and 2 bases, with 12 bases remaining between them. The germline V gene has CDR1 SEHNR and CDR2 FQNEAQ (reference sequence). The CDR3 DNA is TGTGCCAGCAGCTTAGCCCCTAGCGCCATCACAGATACGCAGTATTTT. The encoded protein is CASSLAPSAITDTQYF.

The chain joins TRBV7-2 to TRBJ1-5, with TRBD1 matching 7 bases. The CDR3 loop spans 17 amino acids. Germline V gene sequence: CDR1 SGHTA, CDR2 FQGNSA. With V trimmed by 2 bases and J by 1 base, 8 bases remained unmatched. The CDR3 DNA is TGTGCCAGCAGCTTATACAGGGGCCTTGGGAGCAATCAGCCCCAGCATTTT. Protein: CASSLYRGLGSNQPQHF.

The CDR3 DNA reads TGTGCCAGCAGTTACACAGGGGGAGCGAGCGGAAACACCATATATTTT. Amino acid sequence: CASSYTGGASGNTIYF. The rearrangement uses TRBV6-5 and TRBJ1-3; 8 positions agree with TRBD1. Looked up from germline, CDR1 is MNHEY and CDR2 is SVGAGI. Trimming took 2 bases from V and 4 from J; bases not matched to a gene: 7. The CDR3 consists of 16 residues.

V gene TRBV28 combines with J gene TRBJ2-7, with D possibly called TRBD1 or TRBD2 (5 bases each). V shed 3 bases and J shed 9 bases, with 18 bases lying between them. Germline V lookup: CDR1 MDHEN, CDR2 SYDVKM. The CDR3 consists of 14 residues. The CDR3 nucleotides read TGTGCCAGCAGTTTGTTGGGGGAATCTGGTGGGCAGTACTTC. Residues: CASSLLGESGGQYF.

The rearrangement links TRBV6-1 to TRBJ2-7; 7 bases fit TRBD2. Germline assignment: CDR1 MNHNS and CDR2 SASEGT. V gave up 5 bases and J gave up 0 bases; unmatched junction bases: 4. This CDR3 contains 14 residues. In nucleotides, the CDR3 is TGTGCCAGCAGTCGAAGCGGGACCTCCTACGAGCAGTACTTC. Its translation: CASSRSGTSYEQYF.

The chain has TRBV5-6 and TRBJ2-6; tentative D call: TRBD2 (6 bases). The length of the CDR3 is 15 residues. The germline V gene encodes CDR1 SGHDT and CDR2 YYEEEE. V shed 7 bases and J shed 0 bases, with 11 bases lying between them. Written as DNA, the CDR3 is TGTGCCAGCCACGCCGGGAGCTCTGGGGCCAACGTCCTGACTTTC. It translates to CASHAGSSGANVLTF.

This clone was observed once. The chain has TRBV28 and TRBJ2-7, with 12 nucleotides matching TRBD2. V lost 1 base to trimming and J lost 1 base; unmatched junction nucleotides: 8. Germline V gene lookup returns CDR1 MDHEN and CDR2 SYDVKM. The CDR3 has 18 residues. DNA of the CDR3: TGTGCCAGCAGTTTATCCCGACTAGCGGGAGCCCCTTCCTACGAGCAGTACTTC. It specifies CASSLSRLAGAPSYEQYF.

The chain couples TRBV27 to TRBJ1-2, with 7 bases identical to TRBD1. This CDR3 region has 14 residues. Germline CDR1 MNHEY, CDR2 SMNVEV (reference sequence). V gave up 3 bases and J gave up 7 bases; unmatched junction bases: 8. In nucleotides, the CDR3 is TGTGCCAGCAGTTTCCACCGACAGGGCGGTGGCTACACCTTC. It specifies CASSFHRQGGGYTF.

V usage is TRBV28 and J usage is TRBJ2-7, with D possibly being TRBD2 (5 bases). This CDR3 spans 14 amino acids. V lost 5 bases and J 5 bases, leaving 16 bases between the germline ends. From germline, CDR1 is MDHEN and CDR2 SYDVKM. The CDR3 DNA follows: TGTGCCAGCAGTCCGGAGCGGCGTATCAACGAGCAGTACTTC. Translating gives CASSPERRINEQYF.